This T cell receptor (beta chain) was documented in a study of T-cell memory formation after mild COVID-19. The wider study: TCR clusters showed largely donor specificity.

For this clonotype: Its antigen is not identified.

Per the germline V gene, CDR1 is LGHDT and CDR2 is YNNKEL (reference sequence). The CDR3 has 13 residues. Trimming removed 1 base from V and 4 bases from J, with 5 bases in between. Notes on the study in general: Researchers found some responding clones in pre-infection memory, a sign that cross-reactive memory joined.

TCRdb reprocessed the 5' RACE reads via MiXCR and lists one record per CDR3 protein. In the table there are under 250,000 distinct CDR3 sequences, over 9.5% of which are singletons. The chain uses TRBV3-1 and TRBJ1-3; D is unresolved. The TCR was taken from a man between 18 and 35 years old who had mild COVID-19 (a few samples of this study predate the infection). Cell type and time point are not known. Sequencing was performed on PBMCs or a T cell subset sorted from them (not recorded which). CDR3 coding DNA: TGTGCCAGCAGCCAAGCTGGGGGAAACACCATATATTTT. Translation gives CASSQAGGNTIYF.